This entry lists 15 T cell receptor beta chains sequenced from one sample in a study of T cells in Graves' hyperthyroidism and ophthalmopathy. The TCR beta CDR3 regions underwent amplification using RNA transcripts as the source. The HTBI set primed first-round TCR CDR3 RT-PCR. TCRdb passed the multiplex PCR reads through MiXCR, listing each CDR3 protein once. The sample contains hundreds of thousands of distinct CDR3 sequences, 14% of which appear only once. Specimen: blood. These receptors were collected from a woman aged 18 to 35 with Graves' hyperthyroidism.

The sample holds many counts of this clonotype. V is TRBV7-8 and J is TRBJ2-1; 9 nucleotides match TRBD2. Germline V lookup: CDR1 SGHVS, CDR2 FQNEAQ. Unmatched junction bases numbered 5, after V lost 2 bases and J lost 6 bases. CDR3 length equals 15 residues. CDR3 sequence: CASSLSGRQGNEQFF. CDR3 DNA: TGTGCCAGCAGCTTAAGCGGGAGGCAAGGCAATGAGCAGTTCTTC. The entire variable domain, with the rest obtained from reference TRBV7-8 and TRBJ2-1, is as follows: GAGVSQSPRYKVAKRGQDVALRCDPISGHVSLFWYQQALGQGPEFLTYFQNEAQLDKSGLPSDRFFAERPEGSVSTLKIQRTQQEDSAVYLCASSLSGRQGNEQFFGPGTRLTVL.

This clonotype was recorded at least ten times. The V gene is TRBV7-2, the J gene TRBJ2-7; D is perhaps TRBD2 (6 bases). The CDR3 is 13 amino acids. Germline loops: CDR1 SGHTA, CDR2 FQGNSA. Trimming removed 9 bases at V and 2 bases at J, with 14 bases between. The CDR3 region is CASRAGLTYEQYF. CDR3 nucleotides: TGTGCCAGTAGGGCGGGACTCACCTACGAGCAGTACTTC.

This clonotype was observed at least ten times. The CDR3 loop reads CASSPGTGGRTGELFF. The CDR3 DNA sequence: TGTGCCAGCAGCCCTGGGACAGGGGGAAGAACCGGGGAGCTGTTTTTT. V gene TRBV12-3 or TRBV12-4 combines with J gene TRBJ2-2; 11 bases are a match to TRBD1. This CDR3 contains 16 residues. The V and J ends lost 6 bases and 5 bases, in that order; junction bases with no gene match: 8.

Many counts were recorded for this clonotype. The CDR3 DNA is TGCGCCAGCAGCCAAGATGCCCTTGCCGGGTTCCCCACCTACGAGCAGTACTTC. Its translation is CASSQDALAGFPTYEQYF. The V gene is TRBV4-3, the J gene TRBJ2-7, with D unresolved. Germline assignment: CDR1 LGHNA and CDR2 YSLEER. The V and J ends lost 0 bases and 2 bases respectively, with 20 bases between them. The CDR3 consists of 18 residues.

V gene TRBV29-1 combines with J gene TRBJ2-5; tentative D call: TRBD1 (6 bases). The CDR3 runs 12 residues. The V and J ends lost 8 bases and 2 bases respectively, with 12 bases between them. Germline lookup yields CDR1 SQVTM and CDR2 ANQGSEA. The CDR3 loop reads CSIRGRQETQYF. The CDR3 coding sequence is TGCAGCATCAGGGGTAGGCAAGAGACCCAGTACTTC.

The table lists this clonotype with a few counts. Since a much larger clone is just one base distant, this may be a read error. The chain uses TRBV3-1 and TRBJ1-1, with D uncertain. The CDR3 extends over 16 amino acids. Per the germline V gene, CDR1 is LGHDT and CDR2 is YNNKEL (reference sequence). This CDR3 is CASSQNDYSYDTEALF. The CDR3 bases are TGTGCCAGCAGCCAAAATGACTATTCGTATGACACTGAAGCTCTCTTT.

This clonotype was counted ten times or more. This chain links TRBV6-2 or TRBV6-3 with TRBJ2-3; D unclear. The CDR3 runs to 15 residues. Germline assignment: CDR1 MNHEY and CDR2 SVGEGT. Trimming pared 7 bases from V and 5 bases from J, leaving 19 bases between. The CDR3: CASTAKIRAQDTQYF. The CDR3 DNA reads TGTGCCAGCACCGCAAAGATAAGGGCCCAAGATACGCAGTATTTT.

The gene calls are TRBV28 and TRBJ1-6, with 10 positions matching TRBD1. This CDR3 is built from 17 residues. Trimming at V came to 5 bases and at J to 0 bases, leaving 4 bases not matched to a gene. From germline, CDR1 is MDHEN and CDR2 SYDVKM. CDR3 sequence: CASSGRTGGSYNSPLHF. The CDR3 region has the DNA TGTGCCAGCAGTGGACGGACAGGGGGCTCCTATAATTCACCCCTCCACTTT. Supplemented by reference TRBV28 and TRBJ1-6, the full variable domain reads DVKVTQSSRYLVKRTGEKVFLECVQDMDHENMFWYRQDPGLGLRLIYFSYDVKMKEKGDIPEGYSVSREKKERFSLILESASTNQTSMYLCASSGRTGGSYNSPLHFGNGTRLTVT.

This clonotype has a count of ten or more. J is TRBJ2-1 and V is TRBV20-1; a weak D match, TRBD2 (5 bases). CDR1 DFQATT and CDR2 SNEGSKA come from the germline V gene (reference sequence). Trimming took 2 bases from V and 0 from J, leaving 11 bases between them. The length of the CDR3 is 15 residues. CDR3 in amino acids: CSARSFAGSYNEQFF. In DNA form, the CDR3 reads TGCAGTGCTAGATCCTTCGCGGGCTCCTACAATGAGCAGTTCTTC.

The V and J genes are TRBV14 and TRBJ2-3; weak D call: TRBD2 (6 bases). The CDR3 totals 15 residues. The V end lost 4 bases, the J end lost 3 bases, and 14 bases lay between the germline ends. In germline, CDR1 is SGHDN, CDR2 FVKESK. CDR3 bases: TGTGCCAGCAGCCGGAATCTAGCGAAGACAGATACGCAGTATTTT. Its translation: CASSRNLAKTDTQYF.

This clonotype was seen at least ten times. The chain links TRBV27 to TRBJ2-3, with D possibly matching TRBD2 (6 bases). The CDR3 runs to 15 residues. V was pared by 5 bases and J by 0 bases, with 12 bases between. CDR1 is MNHEY and CDR2 is SMNVEV in the germline V gene (reference sequence). The CDR3 region has the DNA TGTGCCAGCAGTCGCGAGGGAGGTAGCACAGATACGCAGTATTTT. It is translated as CASSREGGSTDTQYF.

This clonotype has just a few counts. The rearrangement joins TRBV20-1 to TRBJ2-3; D remains ambiguous. The germline V gene encodes CDR1 DFQATT and CDR2 SNEGSKA (reference sequence). This CDR3 has 12 residues. V dropped 3 bases and J dropped 3 bases, with 7 bases sitting between them. CDR3 amino acids: CSASWGTDTQYF. The CDR3 DNA follows: TGCAGTGCTAGCTGGGGAACAGATACGCAGTATTTT.

This clonotype was observed at least ten times. J is TRBJ1-1 and V is TRBV11-2; the D gene is possibly TRBD1 (5 bases). This CDR3 contains 15 residues. V lost 4 bases, J lost 1 base, and 13 bases lay in between. The germline V gene encodes CDR1 SGHAT and CDR2 FQNNGV. The CDR3 bases are TGTGCCAGCAGCTCGTTTAGGAGGGGGAACACTGAAGCTTTCTTT. As protein: CASSSFRRGNTEAFF.

This clonotype was seen a handful of times. V usage is TRBV7-8 and J usage is TRBJ1-4; possible D gene TRBD1, 5 bases. Trimming removed 5 bases from V and 3 bases from J, with 16 bases in between. Germline-derived CDR1 and CDR2 are SGHVS and FQNEAQ. The CDR3 consists of 16 residues. The CDR3 region is CASSPRGTPANEKLFF. In nucleotides, the CDR3 is TGTGCCAGCAGCCCGCGGGGCACTCCAGCTAATGAAAAACTGTTTTTT.

This clonotype showed up many times. The chain couples TRBV29-1 to TRBJ1-2; D possibly corresponds to TRBD1 (5 bases). The CDR3 consists of 13 residues. The V end was cut by 6 bases, the J end by 2 bases, with 13 bases between. Germline CDR1 and CDR2: SQVTM and ANQGSEA. The CDR3 DNA reads TGCAGCGTCGACGACCGGGACAACTATGGCTACACCTTC. The encoded protein is CSVDDRDNYGYTF. Full variable domain (missing parts from reference TRBV29-1 and TRBJ1-2): SAVISQKPSRDICQRGTSLTIQCQVDSQVTMMFWYRQQPGQSLTLIATANQGSEATYESGFVIDKFPISRPNLTFSTLTVSNMSPEDSSIYLCSVDDRDNYGYTFGSGTRLTVV.